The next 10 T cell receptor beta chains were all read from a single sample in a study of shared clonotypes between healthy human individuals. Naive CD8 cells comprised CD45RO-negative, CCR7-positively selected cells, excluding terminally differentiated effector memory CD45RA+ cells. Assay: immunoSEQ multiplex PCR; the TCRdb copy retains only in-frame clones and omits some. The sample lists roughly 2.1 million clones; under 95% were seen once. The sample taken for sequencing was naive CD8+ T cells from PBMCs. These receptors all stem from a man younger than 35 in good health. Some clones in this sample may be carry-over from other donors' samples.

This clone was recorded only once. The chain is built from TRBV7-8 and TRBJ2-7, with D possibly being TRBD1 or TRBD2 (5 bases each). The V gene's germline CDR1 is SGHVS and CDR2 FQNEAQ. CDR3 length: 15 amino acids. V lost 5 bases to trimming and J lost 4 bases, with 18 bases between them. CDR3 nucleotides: TGTGCCAGCAGCCCGAGGGGCCCATCCAATTACGAGCAGTACTTC. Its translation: CASSPRGPSNYEQYF.

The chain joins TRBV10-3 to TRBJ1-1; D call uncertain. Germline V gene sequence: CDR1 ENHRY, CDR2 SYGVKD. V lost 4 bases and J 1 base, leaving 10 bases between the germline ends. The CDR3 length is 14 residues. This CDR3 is CAISVAGSNTEAFF. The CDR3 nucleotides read TGTGCCATCAGTGTGGCGGGATCGAACACTGAAGCTTTCTTT.

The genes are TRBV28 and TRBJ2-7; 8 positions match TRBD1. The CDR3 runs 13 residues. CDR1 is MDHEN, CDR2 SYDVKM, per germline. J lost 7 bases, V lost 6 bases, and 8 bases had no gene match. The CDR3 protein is CASSDRGLGEQYF. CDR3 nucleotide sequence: TGTGCCAGCAGCGACAGGGGACTGGGGGAGCAGTACTTC.

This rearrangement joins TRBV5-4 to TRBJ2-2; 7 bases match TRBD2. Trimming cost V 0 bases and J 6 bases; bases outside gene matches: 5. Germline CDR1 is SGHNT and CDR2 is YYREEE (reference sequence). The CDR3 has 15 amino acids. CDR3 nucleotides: TGTGCCAGCAGCTTGGCCCCGACTAGCTCCGGGGAGCTGTTTTTT. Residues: CASSLAPTSSGELFF.

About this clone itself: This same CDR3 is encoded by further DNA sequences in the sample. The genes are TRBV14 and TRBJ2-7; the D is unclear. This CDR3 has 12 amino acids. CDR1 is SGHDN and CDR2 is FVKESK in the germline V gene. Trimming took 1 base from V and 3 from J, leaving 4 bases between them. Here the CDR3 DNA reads TGTGCCAGCAGCCAAGGAGGCTACGAGCAGTACTTC. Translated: CASSQGGYEQYF.

CDR3 residues: CASSLASGDEKLFF. CDR3 nucleotide sequence: TGTGCCAGCAGCTTGGCTAGTGGGGATGAAAAACTGTTTTTT. The rearrangement joins TRBV5-6 to TRBJ1-4; unclear D gene. Trimming stripped 0 bases from V and 6 bases from J, with 9 bases between. Germline CDR1 reads SGHDT; CDR2 reads YYEEEE. The CDR3 consists of 14 residues. The full variable domain, with the rest looked up from reference TRBV5-6 and TRBJ1-4, is DAGVTQSPTHLIKTRGQQVTLRCSPKSGHDTVSWYQQALGQGPQFIFQYYEEEERQRGNFPDRFSGHQFPNYSSELNVNALLLGDSALYLCASSLASGDEKLFFGSGTQLSVL.

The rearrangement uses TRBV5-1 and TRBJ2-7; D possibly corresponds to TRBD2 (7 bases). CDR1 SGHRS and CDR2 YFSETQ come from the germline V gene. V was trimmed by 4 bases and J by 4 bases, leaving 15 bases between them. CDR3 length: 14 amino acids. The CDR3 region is CASSPRGGQYEQYF. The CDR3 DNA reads TGCGCCAGCAGCCCGAGGGGGGGGCAATACGAGCAGTACTTC.

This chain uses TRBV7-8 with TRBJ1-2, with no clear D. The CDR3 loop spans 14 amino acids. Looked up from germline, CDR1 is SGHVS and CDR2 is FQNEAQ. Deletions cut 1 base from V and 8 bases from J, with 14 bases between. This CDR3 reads CASSLDVGNRGYTF. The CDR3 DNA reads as TGTGCCAGCAGCTTAGATGTAGGGAATCGGGGCTACACCTTC.

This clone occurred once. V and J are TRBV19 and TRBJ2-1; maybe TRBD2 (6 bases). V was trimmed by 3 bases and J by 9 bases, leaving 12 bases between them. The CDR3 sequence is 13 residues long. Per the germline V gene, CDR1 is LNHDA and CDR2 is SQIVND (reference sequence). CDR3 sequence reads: CASSMTSRGEQFF. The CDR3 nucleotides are TGTGCCAGTAGTATGACTAGTCGTGGTGAGCAGTTCTTC.

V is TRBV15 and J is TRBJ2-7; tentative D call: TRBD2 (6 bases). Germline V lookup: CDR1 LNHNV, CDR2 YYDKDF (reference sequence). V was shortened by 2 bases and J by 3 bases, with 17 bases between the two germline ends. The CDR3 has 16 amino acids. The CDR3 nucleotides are TGTGCCACCAGCAGACCCTACGGAGGGCCCCGCTACGAGCAGTACTTC. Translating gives CATSRPYGGPRYEQYF.